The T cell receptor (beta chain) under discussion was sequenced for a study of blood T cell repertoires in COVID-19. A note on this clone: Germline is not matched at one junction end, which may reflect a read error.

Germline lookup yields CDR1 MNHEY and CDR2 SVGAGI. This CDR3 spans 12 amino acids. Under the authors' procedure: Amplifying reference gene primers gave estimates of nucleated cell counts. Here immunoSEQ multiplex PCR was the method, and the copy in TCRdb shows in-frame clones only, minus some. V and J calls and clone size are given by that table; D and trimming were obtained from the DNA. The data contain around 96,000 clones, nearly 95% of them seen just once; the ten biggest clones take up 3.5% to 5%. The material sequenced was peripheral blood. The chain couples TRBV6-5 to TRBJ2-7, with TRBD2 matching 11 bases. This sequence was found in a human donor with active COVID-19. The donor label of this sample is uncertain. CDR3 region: CASRSRLAGISF. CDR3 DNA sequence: TGTGCCAGCAGGTCGCGACTAGCGGGAATCAGCTTC.